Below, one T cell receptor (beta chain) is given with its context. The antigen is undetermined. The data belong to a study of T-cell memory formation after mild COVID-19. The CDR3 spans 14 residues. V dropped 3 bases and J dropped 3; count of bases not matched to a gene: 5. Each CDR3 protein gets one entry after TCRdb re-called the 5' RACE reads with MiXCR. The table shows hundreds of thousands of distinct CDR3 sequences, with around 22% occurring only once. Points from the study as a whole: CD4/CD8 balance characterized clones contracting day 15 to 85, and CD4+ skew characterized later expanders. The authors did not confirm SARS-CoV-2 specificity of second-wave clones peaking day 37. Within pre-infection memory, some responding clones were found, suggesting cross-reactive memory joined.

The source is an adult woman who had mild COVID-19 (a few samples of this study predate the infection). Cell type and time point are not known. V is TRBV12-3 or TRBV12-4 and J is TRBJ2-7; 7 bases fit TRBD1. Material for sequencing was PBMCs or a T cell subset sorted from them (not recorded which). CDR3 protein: CASSFRDRNYEQYF. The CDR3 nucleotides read TGTGCCAGCAGTTTCCGGGACAGAAACTACGAGCAGTACTTC.